A selection of T cell receptor beta chains follows, all from one sample in a study of T cells in Graves' hyperthyroidism and ophthalmopathy. TCRdb independently ran MiXCR on the multiplex PCR reads; one entry per CDR3 protein. The sample includes nearly 750,000 distinct CDR3 sequences, under 45% seen only once; the top ten take around a third. The sample taken for sequencing was blood. All receptors derive from a woman aged 40 to 49 with Graves' hyperthyroidism. Each CDR3 is given with its conserved first and last residue. The D gene is left open where the match is weak. Size values are once, few and many counts, or a class for expanded clones, and some rows have none.

V gene: TRBV7-2
clone size: NA
J gene: TRBJ1-4
D gene: TRBD1
CDR3 protein: CASSPKTGLNEKLFF
CDR3 DNA: TGCGCCAGCAGCCCGAAGACAGGGCTTAATGAAAAACTGTTTTTT

V gene: TRBV12-3/TRBV12-4
clone size: few
J gene: TRBJ1-5
D gene: NA
CDR3 protein: CASSPGHFKPQHF
CDR3 DNA: TGTGCCAGCAGCCCCGGACATTTCAAGCCCCAGCATTTT

V gene: TRBV19
clone size: NA
J gene: TRBJ1-2
D gene: NA
CDR3 protein: CASSIVPTRDGYTF
CDR3 DNA: TGTGCCAGTAGTATTGTCCCCACGCGAGATGGCTACACCTTC

V gene: TRBV2
clone size: many
J gene: TRBJ2-5
D gene: NA
CDR3 protein: CASSARVQETQYF
CDR3 DNA: TGTGCCAGCAGTGCCCGGGTTCAAGAGACCCAGTACTTC

V gene: TRBV25-1
clone size: few
J gene: TRBJ1-4
D gene: TRBD1
CDR3 protein: CARQGAREKLFF
CDR3 DNA: TGTGCCAGACAGGGGGCACGAGAAAAACTGTTTTTT

V gene: TRBV29-1
clone size: many
J gene: TRBJ1-2
D gene: NA
CDR3 protein: CSVAWGFANYYGYTF
CDR3 DNA: TGCAGCGTTGCCTGGGGGTTCGCAAACTACTATGGCTACACCTTC

V gene: TRBV20-1
clone size: NA
J gene: TRBJ2-5
D gene: TRBD2
CDR3 protein: CSARGGGGQETQYF
CDR3 DNA: TGCAGTGCTAGAGGGGGGGGGGGTCAAGAGACCCAGTACTTC

V gene: TRBV5-1
clone size: few
J gene: TRBJ1-1
D gene: NA
CDR3 protein: CASSLNAGTEAFF
CDR3 DNA: TGCGCCAGCAGCTTGAATGCAGGGACTGAAGCTTTCTTT

V gene: TRBV6-2/TRBV6-3
clone size: NA
J gene: TRBJ2-7
D gene: NA
CDR3 protein: CASIDPGYHEQYF
CDR3 DNA: TGTGCCAGCATTGACCCAGGGTACCACGAGCAGTACTTC

V gene: TRBV7-9
clone size: NA
J gene: TRBJ2-7
D gene: NA
CDR3 protein: CASSSIGTPTFSYEQYF
CDR3 DNA: TGTGCCAGCAGCTCTATAGGGACACCCACTTTCTCCTACGAGCAGTACTTC

V gene: TRBV29-1
clone size: NA
J gene: TRBJ1-2
D gene: TRBD1
CDR3 protein: CSVSLVGQGRGYTF
CDR3 DNA: TGCAGCGTTAGCTTGGTGGGACAGGGTCGCGGCTACACCTTC

V gene: TRBV2
clone size: many
J gene: TRBJ1-1
D gene: NA
CDR3 protein: CASSEGWGGENTEAFF
CDR3 DNA: TGTGCCAGCAGTGAAGGTTGGGGGGGCGAGAACACTGAAGCTTTCTTT

V gene: TRBV12-3/TRBV12-4
clone size: NA
J gene: TRBJ1-1
D gene: NA
CDR3 protein: CASNLHGLNTEAFF
CDR3 DNA: TGTGCCAGCAACCTACACGGATTGAACACTGAAGCTTTCTTT

V gene: TRBV29-1
clone size: NA
J gene: TRBJ2-6
D gene: TRBD2
CDR3 protein: CSLAGNSGANVLTF
CDR3 DNA: TGCAGCTTAGCGGGTAACTCTGGGGCCAACGTCCTGACTTTC

V gene: TRBV3-1
clone size: NA
J gene: TRBJ1-2
D gene: NA
CDR3 protein: CASSQGFGYTF
CDR3 DNA: TGTGCCAGCAGCCAAGGGTTCGGCTACACCTTC